The next 21 T cell receptor beta chains were all read from a single sample in a study of T cells after yellow fever vaccination. TCRdb reprocessed the 5' RACE reads with MiXCR, giving one entry per CDR3 protein. The data show a few hundred thousand distinct CDR3 sequences, with approximately 6% seen just once and 14% to 15% held by the top ten. The sample here was PBMCs, taken 5 days after the yellow fever booster vaccination. These receptors were collected from a man aged 30-40 years who received the YFV17D yellow fever vaccine.

This clonotype was counted between two and nine times. The V call is TRBV5-5, the J call TRBJ2-2, with 8 nucleotides matching TRBD1. The germline gives CDR1 SGHKS, CDR2 YYEKEE (reference sequence). V lost 2 bases to trimming and J lost 3 bases; unmatched junction nucleotides: 3. CDR3 length: 15 amino acids. The CDR3 spells CASSFMTGDTGELFF. For the CDR3, the DNA is TGTGCCAGCAGCTTCATGACAGGGGACACCGGGGAGCTGTTTTTT.

Many counts were recorded for this clonotype. The junction departs from the called germline gene at one end, perhaps through a read error. V usage is TRBV18 and J usage is TRBJ2-1, with TRBD2 identical over 9 bases. CDR1 is KGHSH, CDR2 LQKENI, per germline. CDR3 length: 14 amino acids. CDR3 bases: TGTGCCAGCTCACCAATGGGGGAATCGGGACTAGCCGCCTTC. This encodes CASSPMGESGLAAF.

This clonotype was recorded a few times. V and J are TRBV19 and TRBJ2-3; D remains unclear. The CDR3 covers 13 residues. V was clipped by 6 bases and J by 4 bases, with 11 bases between them. Germline V gene data show CDR1 as LNHDA and CDR2 as SQIVND (reference sequence). DNA of the CDR3: TGTGCCAGTAGATATGTAGGCGCAGATACGCAGTATTTT. Translated: CASRYVGADTQYF.

At least ten counts were recorded for this clonotype. V usage is TRBV11-2 and J usage is TRBJ2-1; D call uncertain. Per the germline V gene, CDR1 is SGHAT and CDR2 is FQNNGV. The CDR3 sequence is 15 residues long. V dropped 2 bases and J dropped 2 bases, with 10 bases sitting between them. CDR3 region: CASSLSRLTYNEQFF. The CDR3, as DNA: TGTGCCAGCAGCTTATCGAGGTTGACCTACAATGAGCAGTTCTTC.

V and J are TRBV25-1 and TRBJ1-5; D ambiguous. Germline CDR1 is MGHDK and CDR2 is SYGVNS. The V and J ends lost 7 bases and 5 bases respectively, with 18 bases between them. This CDR3 is built from 15 residues. The CDR3 here is CASNGTVPYDQPQHF. For the CDR3, the DNA is TGTGCCAGCAACGGAACAGTCCCCTACGATCAGCCCCAGCATTTT.

This clonotype has ten or more counts. The chain carries TRBV12-3 or TRBV12-4 and TRBJ2-7, with a possible D match to TRBD2 (6 bases). V shed 5 bases and J shed 6 bases, with 14 bases lying between them. The CDR3 has 13 amino acids. CDR3 amino acids: CASSLLTSGEQYF. Here the CDR3 DNA reads TGTGCCAGCAGTCTACTGACTAGTGGCGAGCAGTACTTC.

This sequence joins TRBV27 and TRBJ2-3, with 10 bases aligning to TRBD1. Germline CDR1 reads MNHEY; CDR2 reads SMNVEV (reference sequence). V was clipped by 3 bases and J by 2 bases; unmatched bases: 8. This CDR3 region has 17 residues. CDR3 loop: CASSFLTGTGVTDTQYF. Here the CDR3 DNA reads TGTGCCAGCAGTTTCCTCACCGGGACAGGGGTCACAGATACGCAGTATTTT.

This clonotype appeared many times. This chain links TRBV3-1 with TRBJ2-1, with TRBD2 as a possible D gene (6 bases). The ends were cut back, 6 bases at V and 4 bases at J, with 19 bases in the middle. The CDR3 extends over 16 amino acids. Germline V gene lookup returns CDR1 LGHDT and CDR2 YNNKEL (reference sequence). CDR3 loop: CASRPSESGPYNEQFF. For the CDR3, the DNA is TGTGCCAGCAGGCCCAGCGAAAGCGGGCCTTACAATGAGCAGTTCTTC.

This clonotype turned up a few times. The genes are TRBV20-1 and TRBJ2-1, with 8 bases identical to TRBD2. This CDR3 contains 18 residues. Per germline, CDR1 DFQATT and CDR2 SNEGSKA (reference sequence). V lost 0 bases and J lost 0; bases outside the gene matches: 10. This chain's CDR3 is CSARDRLAGPASYNEQFF. The CDR3 DNA reads as TGCAGTGCTAGAGATCGGCTAGCGGGCCCGGCCTCCTACAATGAGCAGTTCTTC.

This clonotype showed up many times. The CDR3 DNA follows: TGTGCCAGCAGCGAGAACACTGAAGCTTTCTTT. It translates to CASSENTEAFF. The rearrangement links TRBV7-2 to TRBJ1-1; D call uncertain. The V gene lost 5 bases and the J gene lost 1 base, with 2 bases spanning the gap. This CDR3 comprises 11 residues. Germline values: CDR1 SGHTA, CDR2 FQGNSA.

This clonotype appeared a few times. The CDR3 spells CASSPGGQGVYEQYF. In DNA form, the CDR3 reads TGTGCCAGCAGCCCAGGGGGACAGGGGGTCTACGAGCAGTACTTC. This sequence joins TRBV7-2 and TRBJ2-7, with 11 positions matching TRBD1. Germline CDR1 is SGHTA and CDR2 is FQGNSA. After removal of 5 bases from V and 3 bases from J, the junction contained 6 bases not matched to a gene. The CDR3 consists of 15 residues.

This clonotype was counted ten times or more. The chain is built from TRBV6-2 or TRBV6-3 and TRBJ2-7; D ambiguous. The CDR3 spans 13 residues. Germline V CDR1 and CDR2: MNHEY, SVGEGT. The V end was cut by 7 bases, the J end by 5 bases, with 15 bases between. The CDR3 DNA follows: TGTGCCAGCACCCCCGCCCGGCCACACGAGCAGTACTTC. The encoded protein is CASTPARPHEQYF.

This clonotype was recorded at least ten times. The chain combines TRBV20-1 with TRBJ1-1; D is possibly TRBD1 (6 bases). This CDR3 region has 15 residues. V shed 3 bases and J shed 8 bases, with 22 bases lying between them. The germline CDR1 and CDR2 sequences are DFQATT and SNEGSKA (reference sequence). The CDR3: CSARIVNVRGPEAFF. The CDR3 nucleotides are TGCAGTGCTAGGATCGTTAACGTGCGGGGGCCCGAAGCTTTCTTT.

Notes on this clonotype: This may be a read error, as it is one base from a much larger clone. Given the absence of the conserved phenylalanine or tryptophan at the CDR3 end, a read error is likely. This chain joins TRBV10-3 and TRBJ2-5; 11 nucleotides match TRBD2. Germline V gene sequence: CDR1 ENHRY, CDR2 SYGVKD. Trimming took 10 bases from V and 4 from J; bases not matched to a gene: 5. The CDR3 runs to 13 residues. CDR3 coding DNA: TGTGCCACACTAGCGGGAGAGAGAGAGACCCAGTACTCC. Protein: CATLAGERETQYS.

The chain joins TRBV4-3 to TRBJ2-7; TRBD1 agrees at 9 bases. The germline V gene encodes CDR1 LGHNA and CDR2 YSLEER. V shed 0 bases and J 3 bases; nucleotides not matched to a gene: 6. The length of the CDR3 is 16 residues. CDR3 nucleotides: TGCGCCAGCAGCCAAGATAGAGCGACAGGGGGCTACGAGCAGTACTTC. Translation: CASSQDRATGGYEQYF.

The chain employs TRBV15 and TRBJ1-2; 9 bases fit TRBD1. The CDR3 covers 15 residues. The V gene's germline CDR1 is LNHNV and CDR2 YYDKDF (reference sequence). V lost 1 base to trimming and J lost 7 bases; unmatched junction nucleotides: 7. Written as DNA, the CDR3 is TGTGCCACCAGCAGAGCGGACAGGGGTGGTAGTGGCTACACCTTC. Translating gives CATSRADRGGSGYTF.

This clonotype was seen a few times. The chain uses TRBV20-1 and TRBJ2-1, with a possible D match to TRBD2 (6 bases). Germline V gene sequence: CDR1 DFQATT, CDR2 SNEGSKA (reference sequence). V was shortened by 8 bases and J by 3 bases, with 14 bases between the two germline ends. The CDR3 is 13 amino acids. CDR3 loop: CSPNRDFYNEQFF. The CDR3 coding sequence is TGCAGTCCAAACCGGGACTTCTACAATGAGCAGTTCTTC.

This clonotype was recorded at least ten times. The chain is built from TRBV29-1 and TRBJ2-7, with D perhaps matching TRBD2 (7 bases). CDR1 and CDR2 (germline): SQVTM, ANQGSEA. Trimming took 4 bases from V and 3 from J, leaving 22 bases between them. The CDR3 extends over 16 amino acids. The CDR3 here is CSVGGVAGAIHYEQYF. The CDR3 DNA reads as TGCAGCGTTGGGGGTGTGGCGGGGGCCATCCACTACGAGCAGTACTTC.

The table lists this clonotype with a few counts. The chain links TRBV5-1 to TRBJ2-5; D gene ambiguous. The CDR3 has 14 amino acids. Trimming took 10 bases from V and 3 from J, leaving 19 bases between them. Germline V gives CDR1 SGHRS, CDR2 YFSETQ. CDR3 nucleotide sequence: TGCGCCTCCCAGCTTGGATCAGTGAAAGAGACCCAGTACTTC. This gives the protein CASQLGSVKETQYF.

The chain couples TRBV7-2 to TRBJ2-7; the D gene is possibly TRBD1 (6 bases). This CDR3 is 14 amino acids long. Germline assignment: CDR1 SGHTA and CDR2 FQGNSA. Trimming stripped 5 bases from V and 0 bases from J, with 11 bases between. The CDR3 loop is CASSISQGSYEQYF. The CDR3 nucleotides read TGTGCCAGCAGCATTTCACAGGGCTCCTACGAGCAGTACTTC.

This clonotype was counted only a few times. The chain uses TRBV5-1 and TRBJ1-1, with 8 bases lining up with TRBD1. The V and J ends lost 4 bases and 6 bases, in that order; junction bases with no gene match: 8. Germline V gene lookup returns CDR1 SGHRS and CDR2 YFSETQ. This CDR3 spans 14 amino acids. DNA for the CDR3: TGCGCCAGCAGCCAGGAGACAGGGGACGCTGAAGCTTTCTTT. Protein product: CASSQETGDAEAFF.